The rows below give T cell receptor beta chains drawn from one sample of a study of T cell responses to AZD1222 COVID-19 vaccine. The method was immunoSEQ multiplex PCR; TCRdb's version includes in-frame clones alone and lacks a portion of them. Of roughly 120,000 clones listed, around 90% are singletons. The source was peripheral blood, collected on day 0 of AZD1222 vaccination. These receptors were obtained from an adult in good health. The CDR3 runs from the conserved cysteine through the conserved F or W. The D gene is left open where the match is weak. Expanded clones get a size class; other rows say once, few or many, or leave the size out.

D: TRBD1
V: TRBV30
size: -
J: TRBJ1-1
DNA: TGTGCCTGGAGTAGGGACAGGGGGACTGAAGCTTTCTTT
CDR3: CAWSRDRGTEAFF

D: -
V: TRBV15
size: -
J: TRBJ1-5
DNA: TGTGCCACCAGCAGACCGGACGGGAATCAGCCCCAGCATTTT
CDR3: CATSRPDGNQPQHF

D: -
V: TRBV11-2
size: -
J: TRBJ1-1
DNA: TGTGCCAGCAGCTTTTGGGTCGGGAACACTGAAGCTTTCTTT
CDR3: CASSFWVGNTEAFF

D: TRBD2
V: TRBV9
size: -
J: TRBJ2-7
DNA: TGTGCCAGCAGCCCTGGGGCTAGCGGCTACGAGCAGTACTTC
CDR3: CASSPGASGYEQYF

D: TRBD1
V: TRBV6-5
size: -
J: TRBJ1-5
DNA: TGTGCCAGCGGGGGACAGGGAGGTCAGCCCCAGCATTTT
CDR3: CASGGQGGQPQHF

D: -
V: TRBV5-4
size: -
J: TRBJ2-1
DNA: TGTGCCAGCAGCGGCCAGGGTACCCATGAGCAGTTCTTC
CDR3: CASSGQGTHEQFF

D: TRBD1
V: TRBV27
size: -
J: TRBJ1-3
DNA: TGTGCCAGCAGTTTTGGGACAGGCCCCCGCTCTGGAAACACCATATATTTT
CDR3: CASSFGTGPRSGNTIYF

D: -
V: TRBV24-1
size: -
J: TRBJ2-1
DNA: TGTGCCACCAGTGATAGGTGGAATGAGCAGTTCTTC
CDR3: CATSDRWNEQFF

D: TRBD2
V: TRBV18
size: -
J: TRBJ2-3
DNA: TGTGCCAGCTCACCACCTAGCGGGAGGGTCATGGGCACAGATACGCAGTATTTT
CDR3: CASSPPSGRVMGTDTQYF

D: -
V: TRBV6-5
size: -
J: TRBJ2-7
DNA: TGTGCCAGTCTGTCCGGGAGTGGGTACGAGCAGTACTTC
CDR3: CASLSGSGYEQYF

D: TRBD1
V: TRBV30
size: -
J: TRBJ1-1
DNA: TGTGCCGGGGAAGACAGGGGGCGGGAAACTGAAGCTTTCTTT
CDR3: CAGEDRGRETEAFF

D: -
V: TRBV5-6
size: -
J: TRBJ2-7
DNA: TGTGCCAGCAGCTTTGTGGCCGGGAAATTCAACTTC
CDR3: CASSFVAGKFNF

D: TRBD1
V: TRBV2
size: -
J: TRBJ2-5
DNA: TGTGCCAGCAGGGATGCAGGGGGCGTTGGGGAGACCCAGTACTTC
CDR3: CASRDAGGVGETQYF

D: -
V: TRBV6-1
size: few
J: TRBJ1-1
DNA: TGTGCCAGCAGTGATCAGAAAGGGAAGGTTACTGAAGCTTTCTTT
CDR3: CASSDQKGKVTEAFF

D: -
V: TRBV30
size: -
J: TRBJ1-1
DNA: TGTGCCTGGATTCGCTGGGCAGGGAAGAGTAACACTGAAGCTTTCTTT
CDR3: CAWIRWAGKSNTEAFF

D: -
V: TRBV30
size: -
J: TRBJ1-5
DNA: TGTGCCTGGAGTTGGGGCGGCGGGGGGAATCAGCCCCAGCATTTT
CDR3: CAWSWGGGGNQPQHF

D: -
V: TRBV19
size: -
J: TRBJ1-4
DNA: TGTGCCAGTATCGGGAGGGGTGGTGAAAAACTGTTTTTT
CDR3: CASIGRGGEKLFF

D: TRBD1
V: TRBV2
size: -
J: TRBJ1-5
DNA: TGTGCCAGCAGTAGGGGGCAGGGGGCCTATAGCAATCAGCCCCAGCATTTT
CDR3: CASSRGQGAYSNQPQHF

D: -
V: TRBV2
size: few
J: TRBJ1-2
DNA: TGTGCCAGCAGTGAGGCCAACAGGGTTGGCTACACCTTC
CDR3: CASSEANRVGYTF

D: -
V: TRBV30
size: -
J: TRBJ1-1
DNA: TGTGCCTGGAGCCCGAGGAAGAACACTGAAGCTTTCTTT
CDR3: CAWSPRKNTEAFF

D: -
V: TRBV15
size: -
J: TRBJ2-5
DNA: TGTGCCACCAGCAGAGATCGGGGTTGGGAGACCCAGTACTTC
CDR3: CATSRDRGWETQYF

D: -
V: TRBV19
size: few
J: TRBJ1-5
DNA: TGTGCCAGTAGAACCACCGGGACCGAGGGTCAGCCCCAGCATTTT
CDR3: CASRTTGTEGQPQHF

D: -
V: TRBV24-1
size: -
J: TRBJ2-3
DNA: TGTGCCACCAGTGATTACCCCCTCACAGATACGCAGTATTTT
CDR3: CATSDYPLTDTQYF

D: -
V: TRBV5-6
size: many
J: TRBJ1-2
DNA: TGTGCCAGCAGCTTGGTACAGGGAGTCTCCACCTTC
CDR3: CASSLVQGVSTF

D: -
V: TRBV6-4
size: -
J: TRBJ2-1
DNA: TGTGCCAGCAGTGGGTCGACAGGACCGTACAATGAGCAGTTCTTC
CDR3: CASSGSTGPYNEQFF

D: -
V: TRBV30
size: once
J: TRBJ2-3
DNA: TGTGCCTGGAGTCCTATGGCAGGGGATCGAGATACGCAGTATTTT
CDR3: CAWSPMAGDRDTQYF

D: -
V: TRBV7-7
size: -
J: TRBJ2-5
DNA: TGTGCTAGCAGCTTATGGAACGCCCAGTACTTC
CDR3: CASSLWNAQYF

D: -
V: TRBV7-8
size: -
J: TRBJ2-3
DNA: TGTGCCAGCAGTTACCTCCACACCTCTCGCACAGATACGCAGTATTTT
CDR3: CASSYLHTSRTDTQYF

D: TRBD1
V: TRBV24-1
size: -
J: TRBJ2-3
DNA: TGTGCCACCAGTGACGCGACAGGGTTGACCACAGATACGCAGTATTTT
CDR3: CATSDATGLTTDTQYF

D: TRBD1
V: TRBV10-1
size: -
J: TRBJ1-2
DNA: TGCGCCAGCAAAGCCGACAGGGCAAACGGCTACACCTTC
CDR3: CASKADRANGYTF

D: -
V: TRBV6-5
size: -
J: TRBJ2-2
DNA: TGTGCCGCCGGGTCACCGCGGTCCCATTCCGGGGAGCTGTTTTTT
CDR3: CAAGSPRSHSGELFF

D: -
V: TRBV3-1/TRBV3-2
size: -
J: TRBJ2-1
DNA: TGTGCCAGCAGCCCGAGACTAGATGCCGATGAGCAGTTCTTC
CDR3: CASSPRLDADEQFF

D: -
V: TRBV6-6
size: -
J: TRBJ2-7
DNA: TGTGCCAGCAGTTACCCTCGGGATCCGGTGATCGACGAGCAGTACTTC
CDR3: CASSYPRDPVIDEQYF

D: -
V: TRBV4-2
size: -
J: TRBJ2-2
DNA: TGTGCCAGCAGCCCGGGACCTATCGGGGAGCTGTTTTTT
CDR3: CASSPGPIGELFF

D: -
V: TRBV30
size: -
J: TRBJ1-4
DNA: TGTGCCTGCCCCACTACCGGGAGGAGTGAAAAACTGTTTTTT
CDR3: CACPTTGRSEKLFF

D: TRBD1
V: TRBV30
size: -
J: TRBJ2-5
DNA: TGTGCCTGGAATAGGGACAGCCAAGAGACCCAGTACTTC
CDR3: CAWNRDSQETQYF

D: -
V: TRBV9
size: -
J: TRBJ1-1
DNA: TGTGCCAGCAGCGTAGATTCATGGGGGAGTACTGAAGCTTTCTTT
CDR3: CASSVDSWGSTEAFF

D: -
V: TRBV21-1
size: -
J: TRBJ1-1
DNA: TGTGCCAGCAGCACAAGACAGGGGTCGGACACTGAAGCTTTCTTT
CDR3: CASSTRQGSDTEAFF

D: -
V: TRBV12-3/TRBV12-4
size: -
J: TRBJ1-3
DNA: TGTGCCAGCAAAATTGGACAGGGAAACACCATATATTTT
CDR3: CASKIGQGNTIYF

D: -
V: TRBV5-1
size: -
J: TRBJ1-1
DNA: TGCGCCAGCAGCTTGGTGCAGGGGAGGGGCACTGAAGCTTTCTTT
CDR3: CASSLVQGRGTEAFF

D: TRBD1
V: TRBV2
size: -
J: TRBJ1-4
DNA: TGTGCCAGCAGCAGCCCTTCAGGGGGGGCCGAGGGGGAAAAACTGTTTTTT
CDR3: CASSSPSGGAEGEKLFF

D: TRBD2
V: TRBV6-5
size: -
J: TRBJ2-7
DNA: TGTGCCAGCAGTTCGTTAAGCGGGAGTCTCCGCTACGAGCAGTACTTC
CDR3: CASSSLSGSLRYEQYF

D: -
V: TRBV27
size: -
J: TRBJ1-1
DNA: TGTGCCAGCAGCAACAGGGTTACTGAAGCTTTCTTT
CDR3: CASSNRVTEAFF

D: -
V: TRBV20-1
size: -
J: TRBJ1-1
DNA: TGCAGTGCTGGAGGGGGGACCGAAGCTTTCTTT
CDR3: CSAGGGTEAFF

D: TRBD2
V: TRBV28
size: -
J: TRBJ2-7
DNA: TGTGCCAGCAGTCCGTCACTAGCGGGAGGCTACGAGCAGTACTTC
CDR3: CASSPSLAGGYEQYF

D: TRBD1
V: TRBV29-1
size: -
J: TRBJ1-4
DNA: TGCAGCGTCCTCGACAGGGGGTTTGAAAAACTGTTTTTT
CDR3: CSVLDRGFEKLFF

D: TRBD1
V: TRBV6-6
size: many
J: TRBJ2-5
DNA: TGTGCCAGCAGTTACCCCGGACAGGGGGCCGAGACCCAGTACTTC
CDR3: CASSYPGQGAETQYF

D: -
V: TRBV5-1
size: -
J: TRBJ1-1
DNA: TGCGCCAGCGGAAAGGAAAAGGTTGAAGCTTTCTTT
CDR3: CASGKEKVEAFF

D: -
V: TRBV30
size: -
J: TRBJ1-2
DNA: TGTGCCTGGAGTGCAGGACACAACTATGGCTACACCTTC
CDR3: CAWSAGHNYGYTF

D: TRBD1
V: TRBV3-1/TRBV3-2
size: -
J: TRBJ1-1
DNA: TGTGCCAGCAGCCAACGGACAGGGTTTCTAAACACTGAAGCTTTCTTT
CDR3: CASSQRTGFLNTEAFF